Each of the 28 T cell receptor beta chains below was sequenced from the same sample in a study of T cells in narcolepsy. The assay was immunoSEQ multiplex PCR, and TCRdb's table has in-frame clones only and misses some. The repertoire holds tens of thousands of clones, with roughly four fifths as singletons. Sequencing used CD45RA- memory CD4+ T cells from PBMCs. Every receptor here comes from a human donor with narcolepsy.

A remark on this clone: The same CDR3 can be traced to other DNA sequences in this sample. The CDR3 nucleotides are TGTGCCAGCGGAAAAACGATACAGCTGAACACTGAAGCTTTCTTT. Protein sequence: CASGKTIQLNTEAFF. The J gene is TRBJ1-1, the V gene TRBV9; no firm D call. Germline CDR1 is SGDLS and CDR2 is YYNGEE. The CDR3 is 15 amino acids. V shed 7 bases and J shed 0 bases, with 16 bases lying between them.

V gene TRBV27 combines with J gene TRBJ2-7; no firm D call. This CDR3 is 14 amino acids long. Deletions cut 3 bases from V and 0 bases from J, with 9 bases between. Looked up from germline, CDR1 is MNHEY and CDR2 is SMNVEV (reference sequence). As DNA, the CDR3 is TGTGCCAGCAGTTTTACGGGCCCCTCCTACGAGCAGTACTTC. Translating it yields CASSFTGPSYEQYF.

This clone was detected only once. The V and J genes are TRBV18 and TRBJ1-1, with 7 bases identical to TRBD1. Germline values: CDR1 KGHSH, CDR2 LQKENI. V shed 5 bases and J 2 bases; nucleotides not matched to a gene: 8. The CDR3 sequence is 15 residues long. CDR3: CASSTLQGENTEAFF. CDR3 bases: TGTGCCAGCTCAACCCTCCAGGGGGAAAACACTGAAGCTTTCTTT.

CDR3 in amino acids: CASSAGTGKNQPQHF. CDR3 coding DNA: TGTGCCAGCAGTGCGGGGACAGGCAAGAATCAGCCCCAGCATTTT. This rearrangement joins TRBV27 to TRBJ1-5; 8 bases line up with TRBD1. There are 15 residues in the CDR3. Germline V gene sequence: CDR1 MNHEY, CDR2 SMNVEV (reference sequence). J gave up 4 bases and V 5 bases, and 7 bases lay outside the gene matches.

In its sample, this clone was seen a few times. The chain carries TRBV27 and TRBJ2-7, with 12 bases matching TRBD2. Trimming removed 0 bases from V and 2 bases from J; junction bases left unmatched: 8. The CDR3 extends over 18 amino acids. Germline CDR1 is MNHEY and CDR2 is SMNVEV (reference sequence). CDR3 sequence (DNA): TGTGCCAGCAGTTTATCCTCCCCACGACTAGCGGGGGCCTACGAGCAGTACTTC. This codes for CASSLSSPRLAGAYEQYF.

CDR3 loop: CASSLVWRNTGELFF. The CDR3 DNA reads as TGCGCCAGCAGCTTGGTCTGGAGGAACACCGGGGAGCTGTTTTTT. The V gene is TRBV5-1, the J gene TRBJ2-2; D remains unclear. CDR1 is SGHRS, CDR2 YFSETQ, per germline. The V end was cut by 0 bases, the J end by 1 base, with 7 bases between. The CDR3 extends over 15 amino acids. The full variable domain, rest sourced from reference TRBV5-1 and TRBJ2-2, is KAGVTQTPRYLIKTRGQQVTLSCSPISGHRSVSWYQQTPGQGLQFLFEYFSETQRNKGNFPGRFSGRQFSNSRSEMNVSTLELGDSALYLCASSLVWRNTGELFFGEGSRLTVL.

The chain carries TRBV7-8 and TRBJ2-5; D is ambiguous. This CDR3 spans 15 amino acids. V lost 5 bases to trimming and J lost 4 bases, with 17 bases between them. The germline gives CDR1 SGHVS, CDR2 FQNEAQ. Here the CDR3 reads CASSPPSPGRETQYF. The CDR3 DNA sequence: TGTGCCAGCAGCCCCCCTTCGCCGGGCAGAGAGACCCAGTACTTC. The whole variable domain, remainder taken from reference TRBV7-8 and TRBJ2-5, is GAGVSQSPRYKVAKRGQDVALRCDPISGHVSLFWYQQALGQGPEFLTYFQNEAQLDKSGLPSDRFFAERPEGSVSTLKIQRTQQEDSAVYLCASSPPSPGRETQYFGPGTRLLVL.

This clone occurred a few times. This chain connects TRBV10-3 to TRBJ2-1; D remains unclear. The CDR3 spans 12 residues. Per germline, CDR1 ENHRY and CDR2 SYGVKD. Trimming pared 5 bases from V and 9 bases from J, leaving 11 bases between. The CDR3 DNA reads TGTGCCATCAGTATCCCAGCTGGTGAGCAGTTCTTC. The encoded protein is CAISIPAGEQFF.

This chain uses TRBV7-9 with TRBJ2-2; D might be TRBD2 (5 bases). The CDR3 covers 15 residues. V was pared by 5 bases and J by 7 bases, with 17 bases between. Per the germline V gene, CDR1 is SEHNR and CDR2 is FQNEAQ (reference sequence). In DNA form, the CDR3 reads TGTGCCAGCAGCCCGGGGATCCAGCGCGGCGGGGAGCTGTTTTTT. This translates into CASSPGIQRGGELFF.

The genes are TRBV21-1 and TRBJ1-5. TRBV21-1 is a pseudogene segment. The CDR3 loop spans 16 amino acids. CDR3 DNA sequence: TGTGCCAGCAGCAAAGTGGAAGGGAATTACAATCAGCCCCAGCATTTT. Translating it yields CASSKVEGNYNQPQHF.

V gene TRBV29-1 combines with J gene TRBJ2-7; D is unresolved. V was pared by 0 bases and J by 6 bases, with 9 bases between. Germline V gives CDR1 SQVTM, CDR2 ANQGSEA. This CDR3 spans 12 amino acids. CDR3 in DNA: TGCAGCGTTGAAGATCCACGGTCCGAGCAGTACTTC. Translation: CSVEDPRSEQYF.

The CDR3 DNA follows: TGTGCCACAGGAAGAGAAGGCTCCTTACCCGAAGCTTTCTTT. Amino acids: CATGREGSLPEAFF. This chain uses TRBV10-3 with TRBJ1-1; D unresolved. With 10 bases removed from V and 8 bases from J, the gap between germline ends came to 23 bases. CDR1 is ENHRY, CDR2 SYGVKD, per germline. The CDR3 has 14 amino acids.

The chain uses TRBV6-1 and TRBJ1-1; a possible D gene is TRBD1 (5 bases). With 6 bases removed from V and 8 bases from J, the gap between germline ends came to 13 bases. In germline, CDR1 is MNHNS, CDR2 SASEGT. This CDR3 has 12 amino acids. In nucleotides, the CDR3 is TGTGCCAGCAGCCTGGGACCGCGCGAAGCTTTCTTT. Its translation is CASSLGPREAFF.

This chain joins TRBV7-9 and TRBJ2-2; D unresolved. The CDR3 contains 10 residues. V dropped 5 bases and J dropped 5 bases, with 0 bases sitting between them. Germline CDR1 and CDR2: SEHNR and FQNEAQ (reference sequence). The CDR3 DNA reads TGTGCCAGCAGCACCGGGGAGCTGTTTTTT. It specifies CASSTGELFF.

The chain couples TRBV19 to TRBJ1-5; 7 nucleotides line up with TRBD1. CDR1 is LNHDA and CDR2 is SQIVND in the germline V gene (reference sequence). V lost 7 bases to trimming and J lost 1 base; unmatched junction nucleotides: 7. The CDR3 is made up of 15 amino acids. CDR3 region: CASTMDRSSNQPQHF. The DNA for the CDR3 is TGTGCCAGTACCATGGACAGGAGCAGCAATCAGCCCCAGCATTTT.

This rearrangement joins TRBV7-2 to TRBJ2-3; tentative D call: TRBD2 (6 bases). Per germline, CDR1 SGHTA and CDR2 FQGNSA. The CDR3 loop spans 15 amino acids. Deletions cut 1 base from V and 1 base from J, with 9 bases between. The CDR3 bases are TGTGCCAGCAGCTTAGACGGCGGGGGCACAGATACGCAGTATTTT. It translates to CASSLDGGGTDTQYF.

The rearrangement links TRBV10-1 to TRBJ2-5; either TRBD1 or TRBD2 may supply D (5 bases each). The V end was cut by 6 bases, the J end by 1 base, with 21 bases between. This CDR3 is built from 17 residues. Germline V CDR1 and CDR2: WNHNN, SYGVQD (reference sequence). The CDR3 loop is CASSSLKGTAIQETQYF. DNA of the CDR3: TGCGCCAGCAGCTCCTTAAAGGGGACGGCAATCCAAGAGACCCAGTACTTC.

The J gene is TRBJ2-1, the V gene TRBV28; D is undetermined. V lost 5 bases and J 8 bases, leaving 7 bases between the germline ends. CDR1 and CDR2 (germline): MDHEN, SYDVKM. CDR3 length equals 11 residues. As DNA, the CDR3 is TGTGCCAGCAGTCGGGCGGATGAGCAGTTCTTC. Translation: CASSRADEQFF.

The genes are TRBV11-2 and TRBJ2-6, with D unclear. The CDR3 is 15 residues long. Germline lookup yields CDR1 SGHAT and CDR2 FQNNGV. V was cut by 6 bases and J by 4 bases, with 13 bases left in between. The CDR3 DNA reads as TGTGCCAGCAGTCGGGTACGTTCCGGGGCCAACGTCCTGACTTTC. It is translated as CASSRVRSGANVLTF.

V gene TRBV2 combines with J gene TRBJ2-7, with D uncertain. Per the germline V gene, CDR1 is SNHLY and CDR2 is FYNNEI. V dropped 4 bases and J dropped 3 bases, with 16 bases sitting between them. The CDR3 is 15 residues long. CDR3 in amino acids: CASSVLEQNGYEQYF. The CDR3 DNA is TGTGCCAGCAGTGTTTTGGAACAAAACGGCTACGAGCAGTACTTC. Looking up the rest from reference TRBV2 and TRBJ2-7 gives the full variable domain: EPEVTQTPSHQVTQMGQEVILRCVPISNHLYFYWYRQILGQKVEFLVSFYNNEISEKSEIFDDQFSVERPDGSNFTLKIRSTKLEDSAMYFCASSVLEQNGYEQYFGPGTRLTVT.

The chain carries TRBV7-8 and TRBJ2-7; 10 bases fit TRBD2. The CDR3 is 14 amino acids. Trimming cost V 5 bases and J 3 bases; bases outside gene matches: 4. The germline V gene has CDR1 SGHVS and CDR2 FQNEAQ. CDR3 sequence: CASSPQREGYEQYF. DNA of the CDR3: TGTGCCAGCAGCCCACAGCGGGAGGGCTACGAGCAGTACTTC.

The chain couples TRBV27 to TRBJ2-5; 9 bases agree with TRBD1. TRBJ2-7 matches the DNA end more closely, so the J call is doubtful. Germline V gene sequence: CDR1 MNHEY, CDR2 SMNVEV (reference sequence). The CDR3 covers 14 residues. The CDR3 is CASRPGTGIGEQYF. DNA for the CDR3: TGTGCCAGTCGGCCTGGGACAGGGATTGGCGAGCAGTACTTC.

CDR3 sequence reads: CASSVRGSGNEAFF. CDR3 bases: TGTGCCAGCAGCGTGAGGGGTTCGGGTAATGAAGCTTTCTTT. This rearrangement joins TRBV9 to TRBJ1-1; maybe TRBD1 (5 bases). V lost 2 bases and J 7 bases, leaving 15 bases between the germline ends. The germline V gene encodes CDR1 SGDLS and CDR2 YYNGEE. This CDR3 comprises 14 residues.

DNA for the CDR3: TGTGCCAGCAGCTTACGCCCACTCAGCGGGAGGGCCCCCTACGAGCAGTACTTC. Translating gives CASSLRPLSGRAPYEQYF. The chain employs TRBV7-9 and TRBJ2-7; 10 bases fit TRBD2. The CDR3 is 18 residues long. V was clipped by 2 bases and J by 2 bases; unmatched bases: 12. Germline values: CDR1 SEHNR, CDR2 FQNEAQ (reference sequence).

The genes are TRBV7-6 and TRBJ1-5; tentatively, D is TRBD1 (5 bases). Germline CDR1 and CDR2: SGHVS and FNYEAQ. Trimming pared 2 bases from V and 7 bases from J, leaving 12 bases between. This CDR3 spans 14 amino acids. CDR3 coding DNA: TGTGCCAGCAGCTTAAGGGGTACGGAGCAGCCCCAGCATTTT. This encodes CASSLRGTEQPQHF.

V gene TRBV25-1 combines with J gene TRBJ2-7, with a tentative D call TRBD1 (5 bases). V dropped 6 bases and J dropped 4 bases, with 10 bases sitting between them. The CDR3 totals 12 residues. CDR1 is MGHDK and CDR2 is SYGVNS in the germline V gene. This CDR3 reads CASSVQGYEQYF. CDR3 nucleotides: TGTGCCAGCAGCGTTCAGGGTTACGAGCAGTACTTC.

This clone was detected a few times. The rearrangement uses TRBV5-6 and TRBJ1-3; D possibly corresponds to TRBD1 (5 bases). The CDR3 runs 14 residues. Germline CDR1 SGHDT, CDR2 YYEEEE. V lost 3 bases, J lost 0 bases, and 7 bases lay in between. Here the CDR3 reads CASSWGISGNTIYF. CDR3 bases: TGTGCCAGCAGCTGGGGGATCTCTGGAAACACCATATATTTT.

This sequence joins TRBV28 and TRBJ2-1; no definite D call. Trimming took 3 bases from V and 3 from J, leaving 0 bases between them. Germline V lookup: CDR1 MDHEN, CDR2 SYDVKM. This CDR3 contains 11 residues. CDR3 nucleotide sequence: TGTGCCAGCAGTTTCTACAATGAGCAGTTCTTC. Residues: CASSFYNEQFF.